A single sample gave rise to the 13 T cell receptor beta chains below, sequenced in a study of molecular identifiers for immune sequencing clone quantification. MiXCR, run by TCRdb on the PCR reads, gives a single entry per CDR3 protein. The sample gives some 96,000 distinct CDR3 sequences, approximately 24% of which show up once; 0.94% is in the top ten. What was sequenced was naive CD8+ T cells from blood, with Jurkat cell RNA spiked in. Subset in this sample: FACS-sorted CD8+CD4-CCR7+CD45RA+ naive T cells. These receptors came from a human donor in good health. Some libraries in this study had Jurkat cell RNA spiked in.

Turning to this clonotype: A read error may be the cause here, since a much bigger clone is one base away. CDR3 sequence (DNA): TGTGCCAGCAGCCCGGATGCGGGGGAGGCAGAGGCCCAGTACTTC. It encodes CASSPDAGEAEAQYF. J is TRBJ2-5 and V is TRBV7-9; TRBD2 aligns across 7 bases. CDR3 length equals 15 residues. The germline V gene has CDR1 SEHNR and CDR2 FQNEAQ (reference sequence).

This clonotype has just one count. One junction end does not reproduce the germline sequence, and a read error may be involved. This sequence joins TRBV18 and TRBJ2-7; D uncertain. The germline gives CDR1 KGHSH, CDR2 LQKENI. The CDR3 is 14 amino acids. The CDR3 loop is CASSPPAGPYAQYF. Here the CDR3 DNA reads TGTGCCAGCTCACCCCCGGCCGGGCCCTACGCGCAGTACTTC.

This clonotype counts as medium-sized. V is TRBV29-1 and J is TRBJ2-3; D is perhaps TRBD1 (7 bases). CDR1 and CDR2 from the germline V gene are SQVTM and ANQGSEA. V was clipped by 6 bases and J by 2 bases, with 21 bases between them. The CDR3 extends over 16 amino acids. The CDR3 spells CSVRGVAVDLTDTQYF. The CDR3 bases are TGCAGCGTCAGGGGGGTGGCGGTAGACCTCACAGATACGCAGTATTTT.

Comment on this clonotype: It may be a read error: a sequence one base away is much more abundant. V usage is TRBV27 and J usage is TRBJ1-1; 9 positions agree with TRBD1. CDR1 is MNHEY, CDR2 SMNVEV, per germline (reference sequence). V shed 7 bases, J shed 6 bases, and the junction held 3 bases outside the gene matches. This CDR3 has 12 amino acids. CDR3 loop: CASTTGGAEAFF. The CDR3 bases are TGTGCCAGCACCACAGGGGGCGCTGAAGCTTTCTTT.

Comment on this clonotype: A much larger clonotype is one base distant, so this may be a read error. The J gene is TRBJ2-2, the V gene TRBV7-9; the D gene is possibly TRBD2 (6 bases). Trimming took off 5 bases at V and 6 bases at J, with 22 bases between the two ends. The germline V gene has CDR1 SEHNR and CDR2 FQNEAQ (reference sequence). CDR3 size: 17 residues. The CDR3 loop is CASSPSRGFRRAGELFF. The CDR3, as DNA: TGTGCCAGCAGCCCCTCAAGGGGTTTTCGGAGGGCCGGGGAGCTGTTTTTT. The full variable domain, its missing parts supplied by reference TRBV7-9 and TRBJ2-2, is DTGVSQNPRHKITKRGQNVTFRCDPISEHNRLYWYRQTLGQGPEFLTYFQNEAQLEKSRLLSDRFSAERPKGSFSTLEIQRTEQGDSAMYLCASSPSRGFRRAGELFFGEGSRLTVL.

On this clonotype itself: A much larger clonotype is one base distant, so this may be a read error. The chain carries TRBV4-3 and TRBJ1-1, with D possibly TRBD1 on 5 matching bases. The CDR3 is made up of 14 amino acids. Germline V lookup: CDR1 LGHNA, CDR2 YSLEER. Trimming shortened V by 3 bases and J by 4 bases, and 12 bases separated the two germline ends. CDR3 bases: TGCGCCAGCAGCCAGACTAGCGGGGCCACTGAAGCTTTCTTT. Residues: CASSQTSGATEAFF.

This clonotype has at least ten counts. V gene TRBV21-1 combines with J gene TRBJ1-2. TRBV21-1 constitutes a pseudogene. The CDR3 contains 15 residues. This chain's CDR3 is CASSHGRGRYYGYTF. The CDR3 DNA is TGTGCCAGCAGCCACGGGAGGGGGAGATACTATGGCTACACCTTC.

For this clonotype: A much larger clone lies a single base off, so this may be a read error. CDR3 nucleotides: TGTGCCAGCAGGCAATGGACAGAATTAACCTCTGACACCGGGGAGCTGTTTTTT. It is translated as CASRQWTELTSDTGELFF. The rearrangement uses TRBV27 and TRBJ2-2; perhaps TRBD1 as D (6 bases). Germline loops: CDR1 MNHEY, CDR2 SMNVEV (reference sequence). The CDR3 runs 18 residues. Trimming took 6 bases from V and 3 from J, leaving 23 bases between them.

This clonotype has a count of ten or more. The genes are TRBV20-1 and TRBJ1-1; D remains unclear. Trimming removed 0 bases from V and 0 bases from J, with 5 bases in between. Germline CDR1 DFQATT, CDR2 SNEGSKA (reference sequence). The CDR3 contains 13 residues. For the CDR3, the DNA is TGCAGTGCTAGAGATAACCTGAACACTGAAGCTTTCTTT. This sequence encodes CSARDNLNTEAFF.

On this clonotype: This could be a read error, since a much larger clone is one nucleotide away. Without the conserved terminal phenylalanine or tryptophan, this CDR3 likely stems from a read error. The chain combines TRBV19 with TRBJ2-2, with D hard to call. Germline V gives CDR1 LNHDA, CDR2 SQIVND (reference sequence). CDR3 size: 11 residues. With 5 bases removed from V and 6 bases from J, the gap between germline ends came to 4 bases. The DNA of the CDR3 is TGTGCCAGTAGTTGGTCCGGGGAGCTGTTTCTT. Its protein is CASSWSGELFL.

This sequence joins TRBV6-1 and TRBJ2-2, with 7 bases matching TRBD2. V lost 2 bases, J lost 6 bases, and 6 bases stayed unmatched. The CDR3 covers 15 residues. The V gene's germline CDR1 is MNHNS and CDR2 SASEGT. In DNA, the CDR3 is TGTGCCAGCAGTGAACTGGGGGGGAGTCCCGGGGAGCTGTTTTTT. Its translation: CASSELGGSPGELFF.

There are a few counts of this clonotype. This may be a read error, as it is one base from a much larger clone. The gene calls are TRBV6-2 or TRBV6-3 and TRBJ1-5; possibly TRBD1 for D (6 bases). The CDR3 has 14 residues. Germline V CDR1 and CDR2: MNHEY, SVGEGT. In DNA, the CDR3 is TGTGCCTGCAGTTACTGGGACAAGAATCAGCCCCAGCATTTT. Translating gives CACSYWDKNQPQHF.

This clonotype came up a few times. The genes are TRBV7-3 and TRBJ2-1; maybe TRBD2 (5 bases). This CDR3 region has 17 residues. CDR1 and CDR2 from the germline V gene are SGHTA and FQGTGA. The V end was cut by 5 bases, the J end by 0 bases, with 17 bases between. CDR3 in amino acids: CASSASGVPSSYNEQFF. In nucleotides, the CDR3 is TGTGCCAGCAGCGCTTCCGGGGTACCAAGCTCCTACAATGAGCAGTTCTTC.